This T cell receptor beta chain originates from a study of identifying expanded T cells in peripheral blood. Notes on the study in general: Differentially abundant clones: approximately 1.3 between replicates, about 15 at two to three weeks, 19 at four. Variance in clone template counts between two-week samples significantly increased with total template count across all healthy donors.

Collection occurred without any documented infections or immune events in donors. Assay used: immunoSEQ multiplex PCR; TCRdb lists only in-frame clones, some missing. The data show approximately 110,000 clones, about 85% seen once. On this clone itself: The antigen remains undetermined.

Trimming cost V 0 bases and J 4 bases, with 13 bases left between them. The CDR3 extends over 15 amino acids. Germline assignment: CDR1 SGHAT and CDR2 FQNNGV. The sequencing sample was made of blood. This clonotype was obtained from a person aged 18 to 70 in good health. J is TRBJ2-7 and V is TRBV11-2; D gene uncertain. In DNA form, the CDR3 reads TGTGCCAGCAGCTTAGATCCGGAAGCGATTTACGAGCAGTACTTC. Translated, it gives CASSLDPEAIYEQYF.